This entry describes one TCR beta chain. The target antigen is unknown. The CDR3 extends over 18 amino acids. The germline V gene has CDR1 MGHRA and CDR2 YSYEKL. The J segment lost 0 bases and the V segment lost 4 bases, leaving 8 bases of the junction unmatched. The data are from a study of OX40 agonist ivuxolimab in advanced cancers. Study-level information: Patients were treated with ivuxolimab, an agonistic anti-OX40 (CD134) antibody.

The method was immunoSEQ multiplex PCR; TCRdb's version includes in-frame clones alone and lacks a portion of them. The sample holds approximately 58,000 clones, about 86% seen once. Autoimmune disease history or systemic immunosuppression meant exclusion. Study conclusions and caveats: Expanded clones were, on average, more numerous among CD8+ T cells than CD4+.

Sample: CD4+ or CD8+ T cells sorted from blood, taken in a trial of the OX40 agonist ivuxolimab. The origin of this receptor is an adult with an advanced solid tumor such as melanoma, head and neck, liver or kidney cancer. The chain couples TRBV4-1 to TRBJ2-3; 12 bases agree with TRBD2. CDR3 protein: CASSLGLAGISSTDTQYF. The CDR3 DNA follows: TGCGCCAGCAGCCTCGGACTAGCGGGGATATCTAGCACAGATACGCAGTATTTT.